This T cell receptor beta chain stems from a study of Graves' ophthalmopathy and Graves' hyperthyroidism. Amplified material comprised TCR beta CDR3 regions derived from RNA transcripts. First-round RT-PCR relied on HTBI primers, and a second-round multiplex PCR came next. TCRdb re-called the multiplex PCR reads through MiXCR, storing one row per CDR3 protein. The sample shows about 220,000 distinct CDR3 sequences, 20% to 25% of them seen only once. This clonotype was found a few times. V dropped 5 bases and J dropped 2 bases, with 15 bases sitting between them. The CDR3 covers 16 residues. Germline CDR1 reads PRHDT; CDR2 reads FYEKMQ (reference sequence).

Sequenced material: peripheral blood. This clonotype was obtained from a woman aged 45-59 years with Graves' ophthalmopathy. J is TRBJ2-2 and V is TRBV13; D not certain. In DNA form, the CDR3 reads TGTGCCAGCAGCCCTTTACAACTTCGAAACACCGGGGAGCTGTTTTTT. Residues: CASSPLQLRNTGELFF.